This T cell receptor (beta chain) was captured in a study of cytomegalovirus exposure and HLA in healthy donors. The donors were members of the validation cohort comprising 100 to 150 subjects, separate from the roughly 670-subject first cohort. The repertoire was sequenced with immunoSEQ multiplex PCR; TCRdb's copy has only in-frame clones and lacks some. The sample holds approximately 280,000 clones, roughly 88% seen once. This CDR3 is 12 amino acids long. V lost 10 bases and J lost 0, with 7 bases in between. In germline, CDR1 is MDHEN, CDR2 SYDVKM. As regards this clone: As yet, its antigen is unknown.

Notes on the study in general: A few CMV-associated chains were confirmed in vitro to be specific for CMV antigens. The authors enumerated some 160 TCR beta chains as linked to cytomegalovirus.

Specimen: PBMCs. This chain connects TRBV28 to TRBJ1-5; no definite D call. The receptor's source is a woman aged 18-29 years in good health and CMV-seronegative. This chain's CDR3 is CATEDSNQPQHF. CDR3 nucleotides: TGTGCCACCGAGGATAGCAATCAGCCCCAGCATTTT. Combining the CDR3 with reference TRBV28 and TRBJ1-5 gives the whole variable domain DVKVTQSSRYLVKRTGEKVFLECVQDMDHENMFWYRQDPGLGLRLIYFSYDVKMKEKGDIPEGYSVSREKKERFSLILESASTNQTSMYLCATEDSNQPQHFGDGTRLSIL.